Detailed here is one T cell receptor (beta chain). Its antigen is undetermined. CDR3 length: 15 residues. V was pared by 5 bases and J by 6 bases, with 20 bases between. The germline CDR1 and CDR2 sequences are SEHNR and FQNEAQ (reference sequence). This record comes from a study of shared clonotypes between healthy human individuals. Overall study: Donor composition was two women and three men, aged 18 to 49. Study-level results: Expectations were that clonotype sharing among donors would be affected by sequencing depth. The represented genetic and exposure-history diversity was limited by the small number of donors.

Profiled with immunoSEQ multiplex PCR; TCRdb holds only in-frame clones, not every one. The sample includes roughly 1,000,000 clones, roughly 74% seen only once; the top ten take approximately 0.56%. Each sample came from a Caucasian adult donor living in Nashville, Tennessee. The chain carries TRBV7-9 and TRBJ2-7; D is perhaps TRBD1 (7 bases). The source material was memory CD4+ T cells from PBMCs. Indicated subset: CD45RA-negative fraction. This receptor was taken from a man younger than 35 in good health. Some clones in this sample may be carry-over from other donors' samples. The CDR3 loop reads CASSPQGGGPSEQYF. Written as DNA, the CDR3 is TGTGCCAGCAGCCCCCAGGGGGGCGGGCCGAGCGAGCAGTACTTC.